The clone carrying this T cell receptor beta chain was observed at least ten times. What it binds is unknown. The time point: pre-sensitization, week 0. Indicated treatment: therapeutic diphenylcyclopropenone sensitization with weekly scalp DPC. Phlebotomy was performed prior to application of every patch test. This entry belongs to a study of human T cells and chemical hapten exposure. Points from the study as a whole: Donors' alopecia may make their immune response differ from healthy people's.

In germline, CDR1 is SNHLY, CDR2 FYNNEI. After removal of 2 bases from V and 7 bases from J, the junction contained 4 bases not matched to a gene. The CDR3 spans 13 residues. Separate cDNA molecules received unique molecular identifiers, which the library attached to them. In TCRdb, the RACE reads were re-called with MiXCR into one record per CDR3 protein. The sample holds more than 50,000 distinct CDR3 sequences; approximately 7% are singletons and the top ten take about 1.5%. The chain uses TRBV2 and TRBJ1-1; 7 bases fit TRBD1. The clonotype originates from a young woman with alopecia areata. Some clones in this sample may be carry-over from other donors' samples. This specimen was whole blood, taken in connection with sensitization to the hapten diphenylcyclopropenone (DPC). CDR3 sequence: CASSERYRGEAFF. CDR3 in DNA: TGTGCCAGCAGTGAAAGATACAGGGGTGAAGCTTTCTTT.